Shown below are 30 T cell receptor beta chains from a single sample sequenced in a study of blood T cell repertoires in COVID-19. The assay was immunoSEQ multiplex PCR, and TCRdb's table has in-frame clones only and misses some. The sample includes 200,000 to 300,000 clones, approximately 84% seen only once; the top ten take 7.5% to 9%. Sequenced sample: peripheral blood. These receptors all come from a woman aged 80 or older with acute or convalescent COVID-19.

This clone was seen once. The gene calls are TRBV5-1 and TRBJ2-3; 11 bases align to TRBD2. Germline V gene data show CDR1 as SGHRS and CDR2 as YFSETQ. The CDR3 is 16 residues long. The junction had 3 bases not matched to a gene; V was cut back by 0 bases and J by 3 bases. CDR3 amino acids: CASSLGGTSGTDTQYF. The CDR3 nucleotides read TGCGCCAGCAGCTTGGGTGGGACTAGCGGAACAGATACGCAGTATTTT.

In DNA form, the CDR3 reads TGTGCCAGCAGCTCTGGACAGTTAAATCCGGAGGAAGCTTTCTTT. Its protein is CASSSGQLNPEEAFF. The chain is built from TRBV5-5 and TRBJ1-1; tentative D call: TRBD1 (6 bases). Trimming pared 3 bases from V and 8 bases from J, leaving 20 bases between. Looked up from germline, CDR1 is SGHKS and CDR2 is YYEKEE (reference sequence). The CDR3 runs 15 residues.

This clone was found once. The V gene is TRBV3-1 (or the pseudogene TRBV3-2), the J gene TRBJ1-1, with 9 positions matching TRBD1. There are 16 residues in the CDR3. Germline V gene data show CDR1 as LGHDT and CDR2 as YNNKEL (reference sequence). The V segment lost 4 bases and the J segment 1 base; nucleotides outside the gene matches: 7. CDR3 region: CASSPYWGQGNTEAFF. In DNA form, the CDR3 reads TGTGCCAGCAGCCCTTACTGGGGACAGGGGAACACTGAAGCTTTCTTT.

This clone was seen a few times. The V and J genes are TRBV19 and TRBJ1-6; possibly TRBD1 for D (5 bases). Trimming cost V 1 base and J 4 bases, with 5 bases left between them. The CDR3 spans 14 residues. Germline V gene lookup returns CDR1 LNHDA and CDR2 SQIVND (reference sequence). The CDR3 coding sequence is TGTGCCAGTAGTATAGGACAGTATAATTCACCCCTCCACTTT. It codes for CASSIGQYNSPLHF.

This clone occurred once. The chain couples TRBV7-2 to TRBJ1-4, with D unclear. From germline, CDR1 is SGHTA and CDR2 FQGNSA. V lost 7 bases and J lost 0, with 9 bases in between. This CDR3 has 14 residues. The CDR3 loop reads CASTSPATNEKLFF. CDR3 bases: TGTGCCAGCACCTCTCCGGCAACTAATGAAAAACTGTTTTTT.

The genes are TRBV19 and TRBJ2-1; no reliable D call. The CDR3 runs to 11 residues. V lost 4 bases and J 5 bases, leaving 3 bases between the germline ends. The germline CDR1 and CDR2 sequences are LNHDA and SQIVND (reference sequence). CDR3 amino acids: CASSTDNEQFF. The DNA of the CDR3 is TGTGCCAGTAGTACCGACAATGAGCAGTTCTTC.

V gene TRBV9 combines with J gene TRBJ1-6, with TRBD1 identical over 9 bases. CDR3 length equals 15 residues. Trimming removed 1 base from V and 9 bases from J; junction bases left unmatched: 5. Germline CDR1 and CDR2: SGDLS and YYNGEE. The CDR3 sequence: CASSVRTGESSPLHF. The DNA for the CDR3 is TGTGCCAGCAGCGTACGGACAGGGGAGTCTTCACCCCTCCACTTT.

This clone was observed a handful of times. The V and J genes are TRBV10-3 and TRBJ2-1; perhaps TRBD2 as D (5 bases). The CDR3 runs 14 residues. Trimming shortened V by 3 bases and J by 6 bases, and 12 bases separated the two germline ends. Germline CDR1 ENHRY, CDR2 SYGVKD. The CDR3 DNA is TGTGCCATCAGTGATGGGCTAGGGAGCAATGAGCAGTTCTTC. Translating it yields CAISDGLGSNEQFF.

This chain links TRBV9 with TRBJ2-2, with 8 positions matching TRBD2. This CDR3 region has 17 residues. With V trimmed by 0 bases and J by 2 bases, 6 bases remained unmatched. Germline lookup yields CDR1 SGDLS and CDR2 YYNGEE. Here the CDR3 reads CASSVVPSGSNTGELFF. CDR3 DNA: TGTGCCAGCAGCGTAGTCCCGAGCGGGAGTAACACCGGGGAGCTGTTTTTT.

The V call is TRBV15, the J call TRBJ2-5, with 10 positions matching TRBD1. This CDR3 is 18 amino acids long. Losses at the gene ends were 0 bases for V and 2 bases for J; bases not matched to a gene: 9. In germline, CDR1 is LNHNV, CDR2 YYDKDF (reference sequence). CDR3 protein: CATSRDRADRGKQETQYF. CDR3 DNA sequence: TGTGCCACCAGCAGAGATAGGGCGGACAGGGGGAAACAAGAGACCCAGTACTTC.

CDR3 DNA sequence: TGTGCCAGCAGCCAAGACAGGGGTATTGGAAACACCATATATTTT. Its translation is CASSQDRGIGNTIYF. The V gene is TRBV3-1 (or the pseudogene TRBV3-2), the J gene TRBJ1-3, with a tentative D call TRBD1 (6 bases). The CDR3 has 15 amino acids. Germline CDR1 is LGHDT and CDR2 is YNNKEL (reference sequence). V was pared by 0 bases and J by 3 bases, with 9 bases between.

This chain uses TRBV5-4 with TRBJ2-7, with 7 bases matching TRBD2. Per the germline V gene, CDR1 is SGHNT and CDR2 is YYREEE (reference sequence). V shed 4 bases and J 2 bases; nucleotides not matched to a gene: 6. The CDR3 loop spans 14 amino acids. The CDR3 reads CASSTLGGAYEQYF. CDR3 nucleotide sequence: TGTGCCAGCAGCACCTTGGGAGGGGCCTACGAGCAGTACTTC.

The chain combines TRBV5-1 with TRBJ2-5, with no clear D. This CDR3 spans 11 amino acids. Germline V gene sequence: CDR1 SGHRS, CDR2 YFSETQ. V lost 1 base to trimming and J lost 7 bases, with 5 bases between them. The CDR3 loop reads CASSLRGTQYF. The CDR3 coding sequence is TGCGCCAGCAGCTTGCGAGGGACCCAGTACTTC.

The chain couples TRBV7-6 to TRBJ1-5; D call uncertain. CDR3 size: 15 residues. CDR1 is SGHVS and CDR2 is FNYEAQ in the germline V gene. V lost 5 bases to trimming and J lost 3 bases, with 14 bases between them. For the CDR3, the DNA is TGTGCCAGCAGCCTGAACGGTGACTCCAATCAGCCCCAGCATTTT. It codes for CASSLNGDSNQPQHF.

The J gene is TRBJ1-2, the V gene TRBV19; no firm D call. The CDR3 runs to 13 residues. Germline lookup yields CDR1 LNHDA and CDR2 SQIVND (reference sequence). The V and J ends lost 3 bases and 5 bases respectively, with 10 bases between them. The CDR3 sequence: CASSIGSGYGYTF. The DNA for the CDR3 is TGTGCCAGTAGTATTGGTAGCGGTTATGGCTACACCTTC.

The rearrangement uses TRBV6-2 or TRBV6-3 and TRBJ2-3, with 11 nucleotides matching TRBD2. Unmatched junction bases numbered 8, after V lost 6 bases and J lost 6 bases. The CDR3 has 15 residues. In germline, CDR1 is MNHEY, CDR2 SVGEGT. The CDR3 sequence: CASSSTSGSTDTQYF. Here the CDR3 DNA reads TGTGCCAGCAGCTCTACTAGCGGGAGTACGGATACGCAGTATTTT.

The V gene is TRBV9, the J gene TRBJ2-2, with D maybe TRBD1 (5 bases). CDR3 length: 14 amino acids. CDR1 and CDR2 (germline): SGDLS, YYNGEE. Between the trimmed V and J ends, which lost 2 bases and 8 bases, there was a span of 13 bases. The CDR3 bases are TGTGCCAGCAGCGTGGGGATCCAGGGAGGGGAGCTGTTTTTT. It specifies CASSVGIQGGELFF.

The J gene is TRBJ1-2, the V gene TRBV15; TRBD1 agrees at 9 bases. V gave up 2 bases and J gave up 4 bases; unmatched junction bases: 8. CDR1 is LNHNV and CDR2 is YYDKDF in the germline V gene (reference sequence). The CDR3 covers 16 residues. DNA of the CDR3: TGTGCCACCAGCAGACCGACAGGGGGGCTAGGCTATGGCTACACCTTC. This codes for CATSRPTGGLGYGYTF.

This clone showed up just once. The chain has TRBV18 and TRBJ1-1; no clear D. Trimming cost V 2 bases and J 1 base, with 5 bases left between them. Germline CDR1 and CDR2: KGHSH and LQKENI. The CDR3 runs 13 residues. The CDR3 protein is CASSPSTNTEAFF. The CDR3 nucleotides read TGTGCCAGCTCACCATCTACGAACACTGAAGCTTTCTTT. The full variable domain, rest sourced from reference TRBV18 and TRBJ1-1, is NAGVMQNPRHLVRRRGQEARLRCSPMKGHSHVYWYRQLPEEGLKFMVYLQKENIIDESGMPKERFSAEFPKEGPSILRIQQVVRGDSAAYFCASSPSTNTEAFFGQGTRLTVV.

The genes are TRBV3-1 (or the pseudogene TRBV3-2) and TRBJ1-4; 9 bases match TRBD1. Germline-derived CDR1 and CDR2 are LGHDT and YNNKEL (reference sequence). The CDR3 runs 15 residues. The trim removed 3 bases at V and 5 bases at J, leaving 4 bases unmatched. The CDR3 DNA reads as TGTGCCAGCAGCCATCGGACAGGGGCAAATGAAAAACTGTTTTTT. Amino acids: CASSHRTGANEKLFF.

The CDR3 spells CSVCDPGTEAFF. CDR3 sequence (DNA): TGCAGCGTATGTGATCCGGGGACTGAAGCTTTCTTT. The chain employs TRBV29-1 and TRBJ1-1; no reliable D call. The V end lost 6 bases, the J end lost 5 bases, and 13 bases lay between the germline ends. The CDR3 totals 12 residues. Germline assignment: CDR1 SQVTM and CDR2 ANQGSEA.

The CDR3 spells CASSWGQPSLRPLHF. DNA of the CDR3: TGTGCCAGCAGCTGGGGGCAGCCTAGCCTACGTCCCCTCCACTTT. The gene calls are TRBV5-6 and TRBJ1-6, with D perhaps TRBD1 (6 bases). Trimming removed 3 bases at V and 13 bases at J, with 20 bases between. There are 15 residues in the CDR3. Per germline, CDR1 SGHDT and CDR2 YYEEEE. Full variable domain (remainder filled in from reference TRBV5-6 and TRBJ1-6): DAGVTQSPTHLIKTRGQQVTLRCSPKSGHDTVSWYQQALGQGPQFIFQYYEEEERQRGNFPDRFSGHQFPNYSSELNVNALLLGDSALYLCASSWGQPSLRPLHFGNGTRLTVT.

This chain uses TRBV19 with TRBJ2-6; TRBD1 might be the D (6 bases). CDR3 length: 15 amino acids. CDR1 is LNHDA and CDR2 is SQIVND in the germline V gene (reference sequence). The V end was cut by 5 bases, the J end by 2 bases, with 10 bases between. CDR3 sequence reads: CASSQNRAGANVLTF. The CDR3, as DNA: TGTGCCAGTAGTCAGAACAGGGCTGGGGCCAACGTCCTGACTTTC.

This chain uses TRBV5-4 with TRBJ1-4; possibly TRBD1 for D (6 bases). The V gene lost 0 bases and the J gene lost 7 bases, with 16 bases spanning the gap. The CDR3 runs to 16 residues. The V gene's germline CDR1 is SGHNT and CDR2 YYREEE (reference sequence). CDR3: CASSLGAGAQGEKLFF. The CDR3 bases are TGTGCCAGCAGCTTGGGGGCCGGAGCACAGGGTGAAAAACTGTTTTTT.

The CDR3 DNA follows: TGTGCCAGTAGTAGGGGACTAGGTGGCAATCAGCCCCAGCATTTT. The encoded protein is CASSRGLGGNQPQHF. This chain links TRBV19 with TRBJ1-5, with D maybe TRBD1 (5 bases). CDR1 LNHDA and CDR2 SQIVND come from the germline V gene (reference sequence). V gave up 4 bases and J gave up 2 bases, with 12 bases separating them. This CDR3 has 15 residues.

The V gene is TRBV20-1, the J gene TRBJ1-1; D gene ambiguous. Trimming took 4 bases from V and 3 from J, leaving 3 bases between them. The CDR3 has 10 amino acids. Germline CDR1 and CDR2: DFQATT and SNEGSKA (reference sequence). CDR3 loop: CSATDTEAFF. The CDR3 nucleotides are TGCAGTGCTACCGACACTGAAGCTTTCTTT.

This clone was detected only a few times. The genes are TRBV7-9 and TRBJ2-7, with TRBD2 matching 9 bases. J gave up 5 bases and V 2 bases, and 7 bases lay outside the gene matches. Germline lookup yields CDR1 SEHNR and CDR2 FQNEAQ (reference sequence). The CDR3 sequence is 15 residues long. CDR3 bases: TGTGCCAGCAGCTTACTGCGGGGGGGCCTGAACGAGCAGTACTTC. As protein: CASSLLRGGLNEQYF.

The chain joins TRBV5-1 to TRBJ2-3; possible D gene TRBD2, 5 bases. The ends were cut back, 0 bases at V and 3 bases at J, with 8 bases in the middle. The CDR3 loop spans 14 amino acids. Germline values: CDR1 SGHRS, CDR2 YFSETQ. CDR3 protein: CASSLGLATDTQYF. For the CDR3, the DNA is TGCGCCAGCAGCTTGGGCCTAGCAACAGATACGCAGTATTTT.

This clone was seen a few times. This chain connects TRBV14 to TRBJ2-7; 7 bases match TRBD2. The CDR3 consists of 15 residues. Germline CDR1 SGHDN, CDR2 FVKESK. V shed 3 bases and J 6 bases; nucleotides not matched to a gene: 11. CDR3 bases: TGTGCCAGCAGCCATTCTAGCGGTCGACGGTCCGAGCAGTACTTC. Translation gives CASSHSSGRRSEQYF.

DNA of the CDR3: TGTGCCAGCGCAACAGGGGGCAGCTACAATGAGCAGTTCTTC. This gives the protein CASATGGSYNEQFF. V and J are TRBV28 and TRBJ2-1; 9 bases match TRBD1. The junction had 5 bases not matched to a gene; V was cut back by 8 bases and J by 3 bases. Germline CDR1 is MDHEN and CDR2 is SYDVKM. The length of the CDR3 is 14 residues.